This T cell receptor beta chain was observed in a study of blood T cell repertoires in COVID-19. Overall study context: Spain, Italy and the United States supplied samples that represented acute and convalescent COVID-19. Sample material is recorded as cDNA or gDNA derived from T cells, B-cell-depleted T cells, or PBMCs.

Authors' methods: For nucleated cells, counts were estimated from reference gene primer amplification. Repertoires were generated with immunoSEQ multiplex PCR, while TCRdb's copy carries only in-frame clones and drops some. V, J and clone size are taken as reported in that table, and D and trimming were inferred from the DNA itself. In the table there are around 26,000 clones, more than 80% of which are singletons. This CDR3 region has 15 residues. The germline CDR1 and CDR2 sequences are SGHNT and YENEEA. The V gene lost 3 bases and the J gene lost 5 bases, with 13 bases spanning the gap. The TCR originated in a human donor in a cohort sampled during active COVID-19. Sequenced material: peripheral blood. The rearrangement joins TRBV11-3 to TRBJ2-2; D may be TRBD1 (5 bases). The CDR3 protein is CASSLGQGRTGELFF. DNA of the CDR3: TGTGCCAGCAGCTTGGGGCAAGGAAGGACCGGGGAGCTGTTTTTT.